Below, 15 T cell receptor beta chains from the same sample are listed, as sequenced in a study of blood T cell repertoires in COVID-19. Using immunoSEQ multiplex PCR, the repertoire was profiled, and TCRdb retains in-frame clones only, with some absent. The table records 87,000 or so clones, 87% of them present only once. Input material: peripheral blood. These receptors came from a human donor with acute or convalescent COVID-19. The donor label of this sample is uncertain.

The genes are TRBV30 and TRBJ2-6; D is perhaps TRBD2 (5 bases). The V end was cut by 4 bases, the J end by 1 base, with 8 bases between. CDR1 and CDR2 (germline): GTSNPN, SVGIG (reference sequence). CDR3 length equals 14 residues. The CDR3 protein is CAWNGVSGANVLTF. CDR3 in DNA: TGTGCCTGGAACGGGGTATCTGGGGCCAACGTCCTGACTTTC.

This clone was counted a single time. This chain uses TRBV12-3 or TRBV12-4 with TRBJ1-5; possibly TRBD1 for D (5 bases). V was shortened by 6 bases and J by 5 bases, with 8 bases between the two germline ends. The CDR3 sequence is 12 residues long. The CDR3 reads CASRLQDQPQHF. In nucleotides, the CDR3 is TGTGCCAGCAGGTTACAGGATCAGCCCCAGCATTTT.

The gene calls are TRBV3-1 (or the pseudogene TRBV3-2) and TRBJ1-3, with a possible D match to TRBD1 (5 bases). V lost 4 bases and J lost 4, with 11 bases in between. The CDR3 consists of 14 residues. The germline CDR1 and CDR2 sequences are LGHDT and YNNKEL (reference sequence). The CDR3, as DNA: TGTGCCAGCAGCCCAACAGGAGCGGGAAACACCATATATTTT. Its protein product is CASSPTGAGNTIYF.

The CDR3: CAWVRDRGPGYTF. In DNA form, the CDR3 reads TGTGCCTGGGTACGGGACAGGGGGCCCGGCTACACCTTC. The rearrangement links TRBV30 to TRBJ1-2, with 12 bases fitting TRBD1. CDR3 length: 13 residues. Looked up from germline, CDR1 is GTSNPN and CDR2 is SVGIG (reference sequence). The trim removed 5 bases at V and 8 bases at J, leaving 6 bases unmatched.

The CDR3 spells CASSAYRGLEAFF. The DNA of the CDR3 is TGTGCCAGCAGCGCTTACAGGGGCCTTGAAGCTTTCTTT. V and J are TRBV7-3 and TRBJ1-1, with 7 bases matching TRBD1. CDR1 and CDR2 from the germline V gene are SGHTA and FQGTGA. V gave up 5 bases and J gave up 7 bases; unmatched junction bases: 7. There are 13 residues in the CDR3. Looking up the rest from reference TRBV7-3 and TRBJ1-1 gives the full variable domain: GAGVSQTPSNKVTEKGKYVELRCDPISGHTALYWYRQSLGQGPEFLIYFQGTGAADDSGLPNDRFFAVRPEGSVSTLKIQRTERGDSAVYLCASSAYRGLEAFFGQGTRLTVV.

This chain uses TRBV6-7 with TRBJ2-5; 10 bases fit TRBD2. TRBV6-7 is an ORF; its function is uncertain. The CDR3 is 18 residues long. J was trimmed by 2 bases and V by 7 bases; bases with no gene match: 16. The CDR3 spells CASTPYSRTSGTQETQYF. In nucleotides, the CDR3 is TGTGCCAGCACTCCATATTCCCGTACTAGCGGGACTCAAGAGACCCAGTACTTC.

This clone was detected a few times. Other DNA sequences in this sample translate to the same CDR3. The chain links TRBV6-5 to TRBJ1-2, with D hard to call. The germline V gene encodes CDR1 MNHEY and CDR2 SVGAGI. CDR3 length: 14 amino acids. The V and J ends lost 0 bases and 4 bases respectively, with 9 bases between them. The CDR3 DNA reads as TGTGCCAGCAGTTACTCGGAGGGAGGCTATGGCTACACCTTC. Its protein is CASSYSEGGYGYTF.

This chain uses TRBV6-5 with TRBJ1-2; possible D gene TRBD1, 5 bases. V was pared by 10 bases and J by 8 bases, with 20 bases between. There are 13 residues in the CDR3. Germline V CDR1 and CDR2: MNHEY, SVGAGI. The CDR3 sequence: CATSKAGKEGYTF. The CDR3 region has the DNA TGTGCCACCTCGAAGGCAGGGAAAGAAGGCTACACCTTC.

This sequence joins TRBV9 and TRBJ2-2, with 9 nucleotides matching TRBD2. CDR3 size: 15 residues. CDR1 is SGDLS and CDR2 is YYNGEE in the germline V gene. Germline trimming cut 4 bases from V and 8 bases from J; bases unmatched to any gene: 9. CDR3 protein: CASSPGTSTAGELFF. The CDR3 coding sequence is TGTGCCAGCAGCCCCGGGACTAGCACAGCTGGGGAGCTGTTTTTT.

The genes are TRBV7-3 and TRBJ2-1, with 10 bases aligning to TRBD2. The CDR3 is 13 residues long. The V segment lost 5 bases and the J segment 10 bases; nucleotides outside the gene matches: 5. Germline values: CDR1 SGHTA, CDR2 FQGTGA. The CDR3 nucleotides are TGTGCCAGCAGCCCTCCGGGACTAGCGGAGCAGTTCTTC. This encodes CASSPPGLAEQFF. Filled out from reference TRBV7-3 and TRBJ2-1, the complete variable domain reads GAGVSQTPSNKVTEKGKYVELRCDPISGHTALYWYRQSLGQGPEFLIYFQGTGAADDSGLPNDRFFAVRPEGSVSTLKIQRTERGDSAVYLCASSPPGLAEQFFGPGTRLTVL.

This sequence joins TRBV27 and TRBJ2-7; tentative D call: TRBD1 (7 bases). Trimming pared 3 bases from V and 1 base from J, leaving 13 bases between. The CDR3 runs 15 residues. Germline lookup yields CDR1 MNHEY and CDR2 SMNVEV (reference sequence). Written as DNA, the CDR3 is TGTGCCAGCAGTTTCGCGGGACAGAATTCCTACGAGCAGTACTTC. Translated: CASSFAGQNSYEQYF.

The gene calls are TRBV28 and TRBJ1-5; D ambiguous. CDR1 is MDHEN, CDR2 SYDVKM, per germline. V lost 2 bases, J lost 2 bases, and 7 bases lay in between. CDR3 length: 14 amino acids. CDR3 DNA: TGTGCCAGCAGTTTAGTCACTGGCAATCAGCCCCAGCATTTT. It is translated as CASSLVTGNQPQHF. The variable domain in full, with the rest retrieved from reference TRBV28 and TRBJ1-5, is DVKVTQSSRYLVKRTGEKVFLECVQDMDHENMFWYRQDPGLGLRLIYFSYDVKMKEKGDIPEGYSVSREKKERFSLILESASTNQTSMYLCASSLVTGNQPQHFGDGTRLSIL.

The chain links TRBV4-1 to TRBJ2-2; no firm D call. Trimming removed 0 bases from V and 3 bases from J, with 8 bases in between. This CDR3 is built from 15 residues. The V gene's germline CDR1 is MGHRA and CDR2 YSYEKL. This chain's CDR3 is CASSQENSYTGELFF. CDR3 DNA sequence: TGCGCCAGCAGCCAAGAAAACTCTTACACCGGGGAGCTGTTTTTT.

This clone was observed once. The rearrangement joins TRBV5-1 to TRBJ2-2; perhaps TRBD2 as D (5 bases). Germline V gene lookup returns CDR1 SGHRS and CDR2 YFSETQ. The CDR3 length is 14 residues. The V end was cut by 5 bases, the J end by 0 bases, with 8 bases between. The CDR3 DNA sequence: TGCGCCAGCAGTGGGAGACCGAACACCGGGGAGCTGTTTTTT. Amino acids: CASSGRPNTGELFF. The whole variable domain, remainder taken from reference TRBV5-1 and TRBJ2-2, is KAGVTQTPRYLIKTRGQQVTLSCSPISGHRSVSWYQQTPGQGLQFLFEYFSETQRNKGNFPGRFSGRQFSNSRSEMNVSTLELGDSALYLCASSGRPNTGELFFGEGSRLTVL.

The CDR3 DNA sequence: TGCAGCGTGCTGACCGGGGGCTCCTACAATGAGCAGTTCTTC. Encoded protein: CSVLTGGSYNEQFF. The chain carries TRBV29-1 and TRBJ2-1; possible D gene TRBD2, 6 bases. Trimming left V 6 bases short and J 0 bases short, with 12 bases between. Germline V gene lookup returns CDR1 SQVTM and CDR2 ANQGSEA. This CDR3 is built from 14 residues.